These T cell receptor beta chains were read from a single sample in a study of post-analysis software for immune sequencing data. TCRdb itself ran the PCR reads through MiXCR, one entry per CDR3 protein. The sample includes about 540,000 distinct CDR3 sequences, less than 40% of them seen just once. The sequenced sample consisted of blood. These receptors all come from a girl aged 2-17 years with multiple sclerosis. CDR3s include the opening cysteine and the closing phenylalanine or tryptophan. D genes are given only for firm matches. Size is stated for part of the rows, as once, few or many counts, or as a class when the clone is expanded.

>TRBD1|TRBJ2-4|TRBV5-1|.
CASSLEGPGTGINIQYF
TGCGCCAGCAGCTTGGAGGGCCCCGGGACAGGGATAAACATTCAGTACTTC
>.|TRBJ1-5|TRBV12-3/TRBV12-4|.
CASRSGMSNQPQHF
TGTGCCAGCAGGTCAGGGATGAGCAATCAGCCCCAGCATTTT
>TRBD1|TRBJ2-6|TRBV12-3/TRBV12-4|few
CASSLLRQGTGANVLTF
TGTGCCAGCAGTTTACTCAGACAGGGTACTGGGGCCAACGTCCTGACTTTC
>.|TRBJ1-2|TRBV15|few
CATSRTRDAVYGYTF
TGTGCCACCAGCAGAACCCGGGACGCCGTCTATGGCTACACCTTC
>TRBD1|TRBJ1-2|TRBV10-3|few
CAISEDGRGRGYTF
TGTGCCATCAGTGAGGATGGCAGGGGGAGGGGCTACACCTTC
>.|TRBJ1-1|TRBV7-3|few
CASSLTLDTEAFF
TGTGCCAGCAGCTTGACCCTCGACACTGAAGCTTTCTTT
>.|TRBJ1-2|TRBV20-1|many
CSAAHRTEANYGYTF
TGCAGTGCTGCACACCGGACGGAAGCTAACTATGGCTACACCTTC
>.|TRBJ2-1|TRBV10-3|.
CAISVLGGGFRGDEQFF
TGTGCCATCAGTGTCTTGGGCGGGGGCTTTCGAGGTGATGAGCAGTTCTTC
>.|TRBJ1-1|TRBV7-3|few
CASSLTWSSEAFF
TGTGCCAGCAGCTTAACGTGGAGCTCTGAAGCTTTCTTT
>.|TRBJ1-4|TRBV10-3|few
CAISDPVNEKLFF
TGTGCCATCAGTGATCCGGTAAATGAAAAACTGTTTTTT
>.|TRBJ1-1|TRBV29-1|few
CSVHGHQNTEAFF
TGCAGCGTGCACGGACACCAGAACACTGAAGCTTTCTTT
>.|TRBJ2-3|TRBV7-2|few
CASSLGRGTGTDTQYF
TGTGCCAGCAGCTTAGGGCGGGGGACAGGCACAGATACGCAGTATTTT
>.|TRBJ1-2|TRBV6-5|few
CASSTEVAYGYTF
TGTGCCAGCAGTACCGAGGTTGCCTATGGCTACACCTTC
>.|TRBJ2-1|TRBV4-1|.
CASSRPTGAYNEQFF
TGCGCCAGCAGCCGCCCGACAGGAGCCTACAATGAGCAGTTCTTC
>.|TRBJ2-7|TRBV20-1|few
CSARDQAGNTYEQYF
TGCAGTGCTAGAGATCAGGCAGGTAATACCTACGAGCAGTACTTC
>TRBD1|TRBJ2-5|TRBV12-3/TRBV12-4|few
CASRTTGATRETQYF
TGTGCCAGCAGGACGACAGGGGCGACTAGGGAGACCCAGTACTTC
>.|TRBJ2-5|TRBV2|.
CASRRSLVGDETQYF
TGTGCCAGCAGAAGGAGCCTAGTGGGGGACGAGACCCAGTACTTC
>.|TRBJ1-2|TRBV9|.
CASSVDPGRTYGYTF
TGTGCCAGCAGCGTAGACCCCGGACGGACCTATGGCTACACCTTC
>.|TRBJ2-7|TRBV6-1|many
CASRFYEQYF
TGTGCCAGCAGATTTTACGAGCAGTACTTC
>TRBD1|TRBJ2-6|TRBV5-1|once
CASSFNRGSGANVLTF
TGCGCCAGCAGCTTCAACAGGGGCTCTGGGGCCAACGTCCTGACTTTC
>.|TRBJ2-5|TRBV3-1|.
CASSLFGRETQYF
TGTGCCAGCAGCTTGTTTGGTCGGGAGACCCAGTACTTC
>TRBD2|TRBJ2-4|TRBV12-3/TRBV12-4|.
CASTSAGSAKNIQYF
TGTGCCAGCACCTCAGCGGGGTCAGCCAAAAACATTCAGTACTTC
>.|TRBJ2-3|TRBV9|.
CASSVAGNTDTQYF
TGTGCCAGCAGCGTAGCTGGCAACACAGATACGCAGTATTTT
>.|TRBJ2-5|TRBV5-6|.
CASSELGGRQETQYF
TGTGCCAGCAGCGAGTTGGGGGGACGTCAAGAGACCCAGTACTTC
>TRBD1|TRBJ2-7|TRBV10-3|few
CAISSPGGNYEQYF
TGTGCCATCAGTAGCCCAGGGGGTAACTACGAGCAGTACTTC
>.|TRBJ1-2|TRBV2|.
CTTSTDYYGYTF
TGTACCACATCGACAGACTACTATGGCTACACCTTC
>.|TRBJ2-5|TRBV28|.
CASSLFPGGQAKITQYF
TGTGCCAGCAGTTTATTTCCGGGGGGACAGGCCAAGATAACCCAGTACTTC